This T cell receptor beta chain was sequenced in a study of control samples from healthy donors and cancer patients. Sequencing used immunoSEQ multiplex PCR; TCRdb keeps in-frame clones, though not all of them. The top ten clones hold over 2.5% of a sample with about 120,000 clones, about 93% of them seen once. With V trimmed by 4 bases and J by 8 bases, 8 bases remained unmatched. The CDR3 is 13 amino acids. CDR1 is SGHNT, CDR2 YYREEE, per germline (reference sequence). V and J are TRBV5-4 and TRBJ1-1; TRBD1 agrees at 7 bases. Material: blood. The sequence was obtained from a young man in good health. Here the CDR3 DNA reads TGTGCCAGCAGCCCGGGGACAGCACTGGAAGCTTTCTTT. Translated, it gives CASSPGTALEAFF. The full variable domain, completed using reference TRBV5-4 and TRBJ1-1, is ETGVTQSPTHLIKTRGQQVTLRCSSQSGHNTVSWYQQALGQGPQFIFQYYREEENGRGNFPPRFSGLQFPNYSSELNVNALELDDSALYLCASSPGTALEAFFGQGTRLTVV.